A single T cell receptor beta chain is shown here with its context. Antigen unknown. With 4 bases clipped from V and 3 bases from J, the junction kept 7 bases outside the gene matches. Germline V CDR1 and CDR2: SGDLS, YYNGEE. The CDR3 covers 16 residues. These data come from a study of T cells in narcolepsy. On the study more broadly: Enrolled donors included narcolepsy type 1 or type 2 patients and healthy controls. Study findings and constraints: Comparing one patient's CSF and blood CD4+ clonotypes highlighted HCRT- and TRIB2-specific autoreactive clonotypes. Autoreactive clonotypes reportedly recurred in blood of same and different patients, not controls. In some patient and control memory CD4+ samples, autoreactive clones were absent.

The table came from immunoSEQ multiplex PCR; TCRdb's copy has only in-frame clones and leaves some out. The sample includes 25,000 to 35,000 clones, 79% seen only once; the top ten take about 6%. Sample: memory (CD45RA-) CD4+ T cells from blood. This chain joins TRBV9 and TRBJ2-1, with 10 nucleotides matching TRBD2. This clonotype originated in a human donor in good health. The CDR3: CASSYTTSGFYNEQFF. The CDR3, as DNA: TGTGCCAGCAGCTACACGACTAGCGGGTTCTACAATGAGCAGTTCTTC.